A selection of T cell receptor beta chains follows, all from one sample in a study of cytomegalovirus exposure and HLA in healthy donors. Clones were read by immunoSEQ multiplex PCR, and TCRdb kept only the in-frame ones, dropping some. The profile covers some 200,000 clones, with 70% appearing a single time and about 2.8% taken by the ten largest. Sample: PBMCs. Receptors originate from a man in his forties or fifties in good health and CMV-seropositive. The CDR3 runs from the conserved cysteine through the conserved F or W. A D gene is named only where the DNA matches it firmly. The size field is filled for only some rows; it gives once, few, many or a size class.

CDR3aa: CASSGGGTELSYEQYF
CDR3nt: TGTGCCAGCAGTGGGGGCGGGACAGAGCTTTCCTACGAGCAGTACTTC
j_gene: TRBJ2-7
d_gene: NA
abundance: NA
v_gene: TRBV28

CDR3aa: CASKPGSSGGIQYF
CDR3nt: TGTGCCAGCAAACCAGGGTCCTCGGGTGGCATTCAGTACTTC
j_gene: TRBJ2-4
d_gene: NA
abundance: once
v_gene: TRBV11-2

CDR3aa: CASRNRGITEAFF
CDR3nt: TGTGCCAGTAGAAACAGGGGGATCACTGAAGCTTTCTTT
j_gene: TRBJ1-1
d_gene: TRBD1
abundance: NA
v_gene: TRBV19

CDR3aa: CASSFIKGAEAGANVLTF
CDR3nt: TGTGCCAGCAGCTTTATTAAGGGGGCAGAGGCTGGGGCCAACGTCCTGACTTTC
j_gene: TRBJ2-6
d_gene: TRBD1
abundance: NA
v_gene: TRBV7-9

CDR3aa: CASSQDAGGRNTGELFF
CDR3nt: TGCGCCAGCAGTCAAGATGCAGGGGGCCGGAACACCGGGGAGCTGTTTTTT
j_gene: TRBJ2-2
d_gene: TRBD1
abundance: once
v_gene: TRBV5-1

CDR3aa: CASSMVAGALGEQYF
CDR3nt: TGTGCCAGTAGTATGGTAGCGGGGGCCTTGGGGGAGCAGTACTTC
j_gene: TRBJ2-7
d_gene: TRBD2
abundance: NA
v_gene: TRBV19

CDR3aa: CASSFLQAGGGYTF
CDR3nt: TGTGCCAGCAGCTTTTTACAGGCCGGCGGTGGCTACACCTTC
j_gene: TRBJ1-2
d_gene: NA
abundance: once
v_gene: TRBV5-6

CDR3aa: CASSSSGTDFYEQYF
CDR3nt: TGTGCCAGCAGCTCATCCGGGACAGACTTCTACGAGCAGTACTTC
j_gene: TRBJ2-7
d_gene: TRBD1
abundance: NA
v_gene: TRBV9

CDR3aa: CASSWDRTAYEQYF
CDR3nt: TGTGCCAGCAGCTGGGACAGGACCGCCTACGAGCAGTACTTC
j_gene: TRBJ2-7
d_gene: TRBD1
abundance: few
v_gene: TRBV6-5

CDR3aa: CASIQFGMNTEAFF
CDR3nt: TGTGCCAGCATACAGTTCGGAATGAACACTGAAGCTTTCTTT
j_gene: TRBJ1-1
d_gene: NA
abundance: NA
v_gene: TRBV28

CDR3aa: CASSLVQSNEQFF
CDR3nt: TGTGCCAGCAGTTTAGTACAGTCCAATGAGCAGTTCTTC
j_gene: TRBJ2-1
d_gene: NA
abundance: NA
v_gene: TRBV28

CDR3aa: CASSVGSGVPYEQYF
CDR3nt: TGTGCCAGCAGCGTAGGATCCGGGGTCCCCTACGAGCAGTACTTC
j_gene: TRBJ2-7
d_gene: NA
abundance: NA
v_gene: TRBV9

CDR3aa: CASSQTGNGYTF
CDR3nt: TGTGCCAGCAGTCAGACAGGAAATGGCTACACCTTC
j_gene: TRBJ1-2
d_gene: NA
abundance: NA
v_gene: TRBV5-4

CDR3aa: CASTGSGFHGELFF
CDR3nt: TGTGCCAGTACTGGCTCAGGGTTTCACGGGGAGCTGTTTTTT
j_gene: TRBJ2-2
d_gene: NA
abundance: NA
v_gene: TRBV19

CDR3aa: CASSYPGTKHQPQHF
CDR3nt: TGTGCCAGCAGTTACCCCGGGACAAAACATCAGCCCCAGCATTTT
j_gene: TRBJ1-5
d_gene: NA
abundance: NA
v_gene: TRBV6-6

CDR3aa: CASSYGTGGAGGELFF
CDR3nt: TGTGCCAGCAGTTACGGAACGGGGGGTGCCGGCGGGGAGCTGTTTTTT
j_gene: TRBJ2-2
d_gene: TRBD2
abundance: NA
v_gene: TRBV6-5

CDR3aa: CASSPRTGPYNEQFF
CDR3nt: TGTGCCAGCAGTCCCCGGACAGGGCCTTACAATGAGCAGTTCTTC
j_gene: TRBJ2-1
d_gene: TRBD1
abundance: NA
v_gene: TRBV2

CDR3aa: CASSLKDRGGNTIYF
CDR3nt: TGTGCCAGCAGTTTAAAGGACAGGGGGGGAAACACCATATATTTT
j_gene: TRBJ1-3
d_gene: TRBD1
abundance: NA
v_gene: TRBV28

CDR3aa: CASSHTAGVSSYEQYF
CDR3nt: TGTGCCAGCAGCCATACCGCGGGGGTCAGCTCCTACGAGCAGTACTTC
j_gene: TRBJ2-7
d_gene: TRBD2
abundance: NA
v_gene: TRBV7-9

CDR3aa: CASSLPGCTQGNHSNQPQHF
CDR3nt: TGCGCCAGCAGCTTGCCTGGGTGCACACAGGGCAACCATAGCAATCAGCCCCAGCATTTT
j_gene: TRBJ1-5
d_gene: NA
abundance: NA
v_gene: TRBV5-1

CDR3aa: CASSVTKGGPNTGELFF
CDR3nt: TGTGCCAGCAGCGTCACGAAAGGGGGTCCGAACACCGGGGAGCTGTTTTTT
j_gene: TRBJ2-2
d_gene: NA
abundance: few
v_gene: TRBV9

CDR3aa: CASSYFGGSGNTIYF
CDR3nt: TGTGCCAGCAGTTACTTCGGGGGTTCTGGAAACACCATATATTTT
j_gene: TRBJ1-3
d_gene: NA
abundance: NA
v_gene: TRBV6-5

CDR3aa: CASSQAKRGRTGELFF
CDR3nt: TGCGCCAGCAGCCAAGCAAAGCGGGGGAGGACCGGGGAGCTGTTTTTT
j_gene: TRBJ2-2
d_gene: TRBD2
abundance: NA
v_gene: TRBV4-1

CDR3aa: CASSPTRGVTSYNEQFF
CDR3nt: TGTGCCAGCAGCCCAACACGGGGGGTCACTTCCTACAATGAGCAGTTCTTC
j_gene: TRBJ2-1
d_gene: TRBD2
abundance: NA
v_gene: TRBV11-2

CDR3aa: CASSVVRPGDQPQHF
CDR3nt: TGTGCCAGCAGTGTCGTCAGGCCGGGAGATCAGCCCCAGCATTTT
j_gene: TRBJ1-5
d_gene: NA
abundance: few
v_gene: TRBV2